The rows below give T cell receptor beta chains drawn from one sample of a study of blood T cell repertoires in COVID-19. Assay: immunoSEQ multiplex PCR; the TCRdb copy retains only in-frame clones and omits some. The sample contains 280,000 or so clones, roughly 88% of which appear only once. The material sequenced was peripheral blood. All receptors come from a woman in her twenties or thirties who had recovered from COVID-19. Each CDR3 is given with its conserved first and last residue. The D gene is left open where the match is weak. Clone size is given for some rows only: seen once, a few or many times, or a class if the clone is expanded.

clone_size,v_call,d_call,j_call,cdr3_nt,cdr3_aa
NA,TRBV24-1,NA,TRBJ2-1,TGTGCCACCAGTGATTTGACCAGGGGCTCCTACAATGAGCAGTTCTTC,CATSDLTRGSYNEQFF
NA,TRBV9,NA,TRBJ1-2,TGTGCCAGCAGCGTAGCATTGGGGGCGTATGGCTACACCTTC,CASSVALGAYGYTF
NA,TRBV19,TRBD1,TRBJ2-7,TGTGCCAGTAGCGCCGCGGGACAGGGGGACTACGAGCAGTACTTC,CASSAAGQGDYEQYF
NA,TRBV25-1,TRBD1,TRBJ1-2,TGTGCCAGCAGGACAGGGGGCCGGGGCTACACCTTC,CASRTGGRGYTF
NA,TRBV6-4,TRBD1,TRBJ1-2,TGTGCCAGCAGTGCGGGACAGGGGATCGGCTACACCTTC,CASSAGQGIGYTF
NA,TRBV18,TRBD1,TRBJ1-1,TGTGCCAGCTCACCCCCGACAGGGAGGAACACTGAAGCTTTCTTT,CASSPPTGRNTEAFF
NA,TRBV5-4,TRBD2,TRBJ2-2,TGTGCCAGCAGCTTGGGTACTAGCGAGGCCGGGGAGCTGTTTTTT,CASSLGTSEAGELFF
NA,TRBV5-5,NA,TRBJ2-4,TGTGCCAGCAGCTTGGCAGGGTTCTCTATTCAGTACTTC,CASSLAGFSIQYF
NA,TRBV27,NA,TRBJ1-2,TGTGCCAGCAGTTTATCGAGACAAGGAGGCTACACCTTC,CASSLSRQGGYTF
NA,TRBV3-1/TRBV3-2,TRBD1,TRBJ2-1,TGTGCCAGCAGCCAGGTACCCGGGACAGGTACCTACAATGAGCAGTTCTTC,CASSQVPGTGTYNEQFF
NA,TRBV6-6,TRBD1,TRBJ2-7,TGTGCCAGCAGTTACCTGGCACCGGGACAGGGGAACGAGCAGTACTTC,CASSYLAPGQGNEQYF
NA,TRBV7-9,NA,TRBJ2-7,TGTGCCAGCAGTTCTAGCCGGGGGTTCTCCTACGAGCAGTACTTC,CASSSSRGFSYEQYF
NA,TRBV4-1,TRBD2,TRBJ2-5,TGCGCCAGCAGCCAAGTAATAGCGGGGGCGAGGACCCAGTACTTC,CASSQVIAGARTQYF
once,TRBV7-2,NA,TRBJ1-5,TGTGCCAGCAGCCTACAGGGTCAGCCCCAGCATTTT,CASSLQGQPQHF
NA,TRBV3-1/TRBV3-2,NA,TRBJ1-1,TGTGCCAGCAGCTCTCGCGGGGTGAACACTGAAGCTTTCTTT,CASSSRGVNTEAFF
NA,TRBV6-5,NA,TRBJ1-1,TGTGCCAGCAGTTACGAACAGGCCCCCACTGAAGCTTTCTTT,CASSYEQAPTEAFF
NA,TRBV5-1,TRBD1,TRBJ2-5,TGCGCCAGCAGCTTGGCGGGACAGGGGAAGAGAACCCAGTACTTC,CASSLAGQGKRTQYF
NA,TRBV6-4,NA,TRBJ2-2,TGTGCCACGTTGTCGGTGAACACCGGGGAGCTGTTTTTT,CATLSVNTGELFF